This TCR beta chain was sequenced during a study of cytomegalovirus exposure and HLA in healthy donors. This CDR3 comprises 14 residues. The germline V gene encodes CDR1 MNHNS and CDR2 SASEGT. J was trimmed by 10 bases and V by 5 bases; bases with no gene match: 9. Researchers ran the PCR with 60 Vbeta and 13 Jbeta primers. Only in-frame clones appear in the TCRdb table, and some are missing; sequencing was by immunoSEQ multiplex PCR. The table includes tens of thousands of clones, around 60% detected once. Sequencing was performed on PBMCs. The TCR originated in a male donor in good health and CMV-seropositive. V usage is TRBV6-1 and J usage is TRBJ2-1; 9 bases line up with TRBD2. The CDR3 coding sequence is TGTGCCAGCAGTTCTGGCGGGGGGGCAAGGGAGCAGTTCTTC. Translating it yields CASSSGGGAREQFF.